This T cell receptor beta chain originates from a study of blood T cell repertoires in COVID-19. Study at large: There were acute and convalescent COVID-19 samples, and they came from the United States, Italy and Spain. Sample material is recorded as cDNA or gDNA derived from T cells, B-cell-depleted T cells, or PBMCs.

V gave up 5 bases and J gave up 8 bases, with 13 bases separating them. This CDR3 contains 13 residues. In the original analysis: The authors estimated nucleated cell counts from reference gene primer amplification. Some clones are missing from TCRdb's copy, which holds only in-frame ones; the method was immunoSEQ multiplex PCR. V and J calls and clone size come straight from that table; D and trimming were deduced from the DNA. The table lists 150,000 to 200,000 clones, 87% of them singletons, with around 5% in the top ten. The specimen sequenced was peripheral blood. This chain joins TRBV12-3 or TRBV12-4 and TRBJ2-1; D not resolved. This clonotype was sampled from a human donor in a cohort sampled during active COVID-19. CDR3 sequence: CASSLGSGHEQFF. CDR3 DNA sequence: TGTGCCAGCAGTCTGGGCTCTGGTCATGAGCAGTTCTTC.